This TCR beta chain comes out of a study of T cell changes during pregnancy in multiple sclerosis. This clone was seen once. The table came from immunoSEQ multiplex PCR; TCRdb's copy has only in-frame clones and leaves some out. The table has over 90,000 clones, about 94% seen once. This CDR3 has 16 residues. Germline trimming cut 4 bases from V and 0 bases from J; bases unmatched to any gene: 5. Germline CDR1 reads MNHNS; CDR2 reads SASEGT. The material sequenced was peripheral blood, taken after pregnancy. V and J are TRBV6-1 and TRBJ2-1; 8 bases align to TRBD2. The sequence came from a female donor with multiple sclerosis, enrolled in a pregnancy study. As DNA, the CDR3 is TGTGCCAGCAGTGGCCCGGGGGGGAGCTCCTACAATGAGCAGTTCTTC. This encodes CASSGPGGSSYNEQFF.